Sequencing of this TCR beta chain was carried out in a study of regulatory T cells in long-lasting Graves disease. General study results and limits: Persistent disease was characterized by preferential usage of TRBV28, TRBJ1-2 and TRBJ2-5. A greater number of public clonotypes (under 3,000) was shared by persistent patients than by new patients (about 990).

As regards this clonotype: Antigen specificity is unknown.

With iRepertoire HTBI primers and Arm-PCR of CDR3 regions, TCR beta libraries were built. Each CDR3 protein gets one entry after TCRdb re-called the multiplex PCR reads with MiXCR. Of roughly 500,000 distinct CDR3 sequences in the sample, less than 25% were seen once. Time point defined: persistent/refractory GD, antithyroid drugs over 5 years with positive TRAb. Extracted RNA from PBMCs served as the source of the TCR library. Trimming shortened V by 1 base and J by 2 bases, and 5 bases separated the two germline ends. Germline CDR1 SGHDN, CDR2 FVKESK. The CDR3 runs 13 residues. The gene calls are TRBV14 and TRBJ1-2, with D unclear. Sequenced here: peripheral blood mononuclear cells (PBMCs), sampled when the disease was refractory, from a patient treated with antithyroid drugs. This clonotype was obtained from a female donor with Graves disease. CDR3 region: CASSQVGNYGYTF. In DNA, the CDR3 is TGTGCCAGCAGCCAAGTAGGCAACTATGGCTACACCTTC.